This T cell receptor beta chain was obtained from a study of tumor-infiltrating lymphocytes in primary liver carcinoma. At the level of the study: Patients included men and women of 30 to 69 years. Samples had roughly 3.5 to 7.13 million productive TCRbeta reads, comparable between tissue types. Whole-study findings and limits: No more than about 8-24% of top clones could be seen in all five tumor regions.

Reverse transcription of 450 to 500 ng total RNA with a constant-region primer produced TCR beta cDNA. Investigators got TCR beta libraries out of three nested multiplex PCR rounds, done with slightly modified ARM-PCR. Two initial PCR rounds of around 9 cycles each paired TRBV1-TRBV30 forward primers with a C-beta reverse primer. MiXCR, run by TCRdb on the multiplex PCR reads, gives a single entry per CDR3 protein. Of 95,000 to 150,000 distinct CDR3 sequences in the sample, around 62% were seen once. This clonotype was recorded a few times. No antigen is known for it. Co-extraction yielded RNA and DNA from 20-30 mg of unsorted bulk tissue. There were five separate regions sampled from each tumor. The germline V and J ends were trimmed by 3 bases and 9 bases, with 23 bases remaining between them. The CDR3 is 15 amino acids. Germline loops: CDR1 GTSNPN, CDR2 SVGIG (reference sequence).

V usage is TRBV30 and J usage is TRBJ2-5; D might be TRBD2 (7 bases). This TCR came from a woman aged 55 to 70 with primary liver carcinoma and hepatitis B virus infection. Sequencing was carried out using liver tumor tissue from sampling region 1. Subset of the sample: tumor region T1, superior pole. CDR3 sequence reads: CAWSRGASGQRAQYF. The DNA of the CDR3 is TGTGCCTGGAGCCGGGGGGCTAGCGGACAAAGGGCCCAGTACTTC. Full variable domain (remainder filled in from reference TRBV30 and TRBJ2-5): SQTIHQWPATLVQPVGSPLSLECTVEGTSNPNLYWYRQAAGRGLQLLFYSVGIGQISSEVPQNLSASRPQDRQFILSSKKLLLSDSGFYLCAWSRGASGQRAQYFGPGTRLLVL.